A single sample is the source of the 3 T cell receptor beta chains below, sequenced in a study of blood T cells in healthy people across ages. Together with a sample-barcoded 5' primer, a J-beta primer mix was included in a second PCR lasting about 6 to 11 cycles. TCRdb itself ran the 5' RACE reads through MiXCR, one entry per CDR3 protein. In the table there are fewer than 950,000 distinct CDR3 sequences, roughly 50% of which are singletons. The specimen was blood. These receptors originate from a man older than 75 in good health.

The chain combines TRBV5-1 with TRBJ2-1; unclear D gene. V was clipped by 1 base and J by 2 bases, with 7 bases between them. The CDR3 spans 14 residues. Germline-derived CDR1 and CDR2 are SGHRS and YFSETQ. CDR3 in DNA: TGCGCCAGCAGCTTGCGAGTTGCCTACAATGAGCAGTTCTTC. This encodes CASSLRVAYNEQFF.

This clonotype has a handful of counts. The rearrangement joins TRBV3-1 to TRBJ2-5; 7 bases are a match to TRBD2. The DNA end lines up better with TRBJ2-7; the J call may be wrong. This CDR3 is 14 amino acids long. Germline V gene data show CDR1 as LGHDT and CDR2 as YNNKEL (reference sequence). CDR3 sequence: CASSRSGGVPEQYF. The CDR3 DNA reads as TGTGCCAGCAGCCGATCGGGAGGTGTACCCGAGCAGTACTTC.

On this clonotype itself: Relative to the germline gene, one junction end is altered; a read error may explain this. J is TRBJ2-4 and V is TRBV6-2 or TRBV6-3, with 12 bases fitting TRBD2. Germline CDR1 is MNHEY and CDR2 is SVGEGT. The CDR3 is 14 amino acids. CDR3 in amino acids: CTSRTSGKKNIQYF. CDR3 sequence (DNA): TGTACCAGCAGGACTAGCGGGAAGAAAAACATTCAGTACTTC.